Following are 14 T cell receptor beta chains from one sample sequenced in a study of blood T cell repertoires in COVID-19. Libraries were prepared by immunoSEQ multiplex PCR; TCRdb keeps only in-frame clonotypes and omits some of them. The table shows some 280,000 clones, with roughly 88% occurring only once. Sequencing was done on a sample of peripheral blood. The source is a woman aged 25 to 39 with active or convalescent COVID-19.

The chain has TRBV6-2 or TRBV6-3 and TRBJ2-3, with 10 bases fitting TRBD1. The CDR3 length is 16 residues. With V trimmed by 1 base and J by 5 bases, 6 bases remained unmatched. From germline, CDR1 is MNHEY and CDR2 SVGEGT. CDR3 bases: TGTGCCAGCAGTTACTTAGGGACAGGGGCTAGAGATACGCAGTATTTT. Its protein is CASSYLGTGARDTQYF.

This clone was seen a few times. V gene TRBV5-1 combines with J gene TRBJ2-3, with TRBD2 matching 7 bases. The V gene end was trimmed by 4 bases and the J gene end by 5 bases; junction bases not matched to a gene: 10. There are 15 residues in the CDR3. Germline V gene lookup returns CDR1 SGHRS and CDR2 YFSETQ. CDR3 amino acids: CASSPRGIAGDTQYF. The CDR3 nucleotides are TGCGCCAGCAGCCCCCGTGGGATAGCGGGAGATACGCAGTATTTT.

The rearrangement uses TRBV28 and TRBJ1-4, with D uncertain. Germline values: CDR1 MDHEN, CDR2 SYDVKM. This CDR3 comprises 13 residues. Trimming left V 3 bases short and J 8 bases short, with 10 bases between. As DNA, the CDR3 is TGTGCCAGCAGTTTGGGCAGGAAGGAAAAACTGTTTTTT. Its translation: CASSLGRKEKLFF.

The chain joins TRBV7-6 to TRBJ2-7; a weak D match, TRBD1 (7 bases). CDR3 size: 16 residues. Germline values: CDR1 SGHVS, CDR2 FNYEAQ. Trimming removed 1 base at V and 2 bases at J, with 15 bases between. The CDR3: CASSLVSQGEAYEQYF. The CDR3 region has the DNA TGTGCCAGCAGCTTAGTTTCCCAGGGGGAGGCCTACGAGCAGTACTTC.

Turning to this clone: Other DNA sequences from this sample encode an identical CDR3 as well. This chain links TRBV7-2 with TRBJ2-1, with D tentatively TRBD1 (6 bases). The CDR3 consists of 14 residues. V gave up 1 base and J gave up 4 bases, with 8 bases separating them. Per the germline V gene, CDR1 is SGHTA and CDR2 is FQGNSA. The CDR3 sequence: CASSLVGTYNEQFF. The CDR3 DNA reads as TGTGCCAGCAGCTTAGTGGGGACATACAATGAGCAGTTCTTC.

V is TRBV29-1 and J is TRBJ1-2, with a tentative D call TRBD1 (6 bases). The CDR3 spans 14 residues. The germline V and J ends were trimmed by 6 bases and 7 bases, with 21 bases remaining between them. Germline assignment: CDR1 SQVTM and CDR2 ANQGSEA. The CDR3, as DNA: TGCAGCGTAGGCTCAGACAGGATCCCCTTTGGCTACACCTTC. It is translated as CSVGSDRIPFGYTF. The full variable domain, with the rest looked up from reference TRBV29-1 and TRBJ1-2, is SAVISQKPSRDICQRGTSLTIQCQVDSQVTMMFWYRQQPGQSLTLIATANQGSEATYESGFVIDKFPISRPNLTFSTLTVSNMSPEDSSIYLCSVGSDRIPFGYTFGSGTRLTVV.

The chain recombines TRBV29-1 with TRBJ1-2, with D possibly matching TRBD1 (5 bases). Trimming left V 6 bases short and J 4 bases short, with 15 bases between. The CDR3 is 13 amino acids. Germline V gene sequence: CDR1 SQVTM, CDR2 ANQGSEA. The CDR3 sequence: CSVAPGGSYGYTF. DNA for the CDR3: TGCAGCGTGGCCCCCGGGGGGAGCTATGGCTACACCTTC.

This chain uses TRBV6-2 or TRBV6-3 with TRBJ1-2; D may be TRBD1 (6 bases). CDR1 and CDR2 from the germline V gene are MNHEY and SVGEGT. This CDR3 contains 17 residues. V lost 6 bases, J lost 0 bases, and 20 bases lay in between. The CDR3 nucleotides are TGTGCCAGCAGCCTAAAGGACAGAGTGGAAGCTAACTATGGCTACACCTTC. The encoded protein is CASSLKDRVEANYGYTF.

This clone was recorded only once. The chain has TRBV2 and TRBJ2-5; 10 bases line up with TRBD1. Per the germline V gene, CDR1 is SNHLY and CDR2 is FYNNEI. This CDR3 is built from 15 residues. V was pared by 6 bases and J by 4 bases, with 8 bases of the junction left unmatched. The CDR3: CASSKGTGEGETQYF. The DNA of the CDR3 is TGTGCCAGCAGCAAGGGGACAGGGGAAGGAGAGACCCAGTACTTC.

The V and J genes are TRBV6-5 and TRBJ2-7; 9 bases fit TRBD2. The CDR3 covers 13 residues. J was trimmed by 3 bases and V by 5 bases; bases with no gene match: 2. The germline gives CDR1 MNHEY, CDR2 SVGAGI. CDR3 sequence (DNA): TGTGCCAGCAGTCTTAGCGGGAGCTACGAGCAGTACTTC. Residues: CASSLSGSYEQYF.

The table lists this clone with a few counts. The chain links TRBV10-3 to TRBJ1-5, with a possible D match to TRBD1 (6 bases). V lost 3 bases to trimming and J lost 0 bases, with 9 bases between them. CDR1 is ENHRY, CDR2 SYGVKD, per germline. This CDR3 comprises 15 residues. CDR3 nucleotides: TGTGCCATCAGTGATGGACAGAGTAGCAATCAGCCCCAGCATTTT. Encoded protein: CAISDGQSSNQPQHF.

This clone showed up just once. CDR3 amino acids: CASNPTSGKETQYF. The CDR3 DNA reads TGTGCCAGCAACCCGACTAGCGGAAAAGAGACCCAGTACTTC. J is TRBJ2-5 and V is TRBV6-2 or TRBV6-3; 9 nucleotides match TRBD2. The CDR3 contains 14 residues. V was clipped by 7 bases and J by 3 bases; unmatched bases: 6. Germline lookup yields CDR1 MNHEY and CDR2 SVGEGT.

The chain carries TRBV12-3 or TRBV12-4 and TRBJ1-5; D is unresolved. CDR3 length: 13 residues. The ends were cut back, 5 bases at V and 0 bases at J, with 5 bases in the middle. CDR3 protein: CASSDYSNQPQHF. The CDR3 nucleotides read TGTGCCAGCAGTGACTATAGCAATCAGCCCCAGCATTTT.

The V and J genes are TRBV3-1 (or the pseudogene TRBV3-2) and TRBJ2-7; perhaps TRBD1 as D (6 bases). This CDR3 is built from 15 residues. The V gene's germline CDR1 is LGHDT and CDR2 YNNKEL (reference sequence). Trimming left V 0 bases short and J 2 bases short, with 11 bases between. The CDR3 spells CASSQDLGAPYEQYF. The CDR3 DNA sequence: TGTGCCAGCAGCCAAGACTTGGGGGCGCCCTACGAGCAGTACTTC.